This T cell receptor beta chain originates from a study of beta chain features in type 1 diabetes. Since all of the isolated RNA was reverse transcribed, expressed TCRB transcripts were what got sequenced. Using immunoSEQ multiplex PCR, the repertoire was profiled, and TCRdb retains in-frame clones only, with some absent. The sample lists more than 100,000 clones, around 8.8% seen once, with 0.75% in the top ten. CDR1 and CDR2 (germline): SNHLY, FYNNEI. CDR3 length: 14 residues. Germline trimming cut 6 bases from V and 3 bases from J; bases unmatched to any gene: 5. This clone showed up just a few times. The antigen remains undetermined. Study-wide findings and caveats: People with Type 1 diabetes carried modestly yet significantly shorter TCRB CDR3s in all four CD4+ subsets. Equally in patients and controls, shorter templates might have been favored by PCR.

The sequenced sample consisted of central memory CD4+ T cells from blood. The receptor's source is a man aged 25 to 40 with type 1 diabetes. The rearrangement links TRBV2 to TRBJ2-7, with 10 bases fitting TRBD1. The CDR3 loop is CASSRRTGGYEQYF. The CDR3 DNA reads as TGTGCCAGCAGCCGCCGGACAGGGGGCTACGAGCAGTACTTC. The full variable domain, with the rest looked up from reference TRBV2 and TRBJ2-7, is EPEVTQTPSHQVTQMGQEVILRCVPISNHLYFYWYRQILGQKVEFLVSFYNNEISEKSEIFDDQFSVERPDGSNFTLKIRSTKLEDSAMYFCASSRRTGGYEQYFGPGTRLTVT.